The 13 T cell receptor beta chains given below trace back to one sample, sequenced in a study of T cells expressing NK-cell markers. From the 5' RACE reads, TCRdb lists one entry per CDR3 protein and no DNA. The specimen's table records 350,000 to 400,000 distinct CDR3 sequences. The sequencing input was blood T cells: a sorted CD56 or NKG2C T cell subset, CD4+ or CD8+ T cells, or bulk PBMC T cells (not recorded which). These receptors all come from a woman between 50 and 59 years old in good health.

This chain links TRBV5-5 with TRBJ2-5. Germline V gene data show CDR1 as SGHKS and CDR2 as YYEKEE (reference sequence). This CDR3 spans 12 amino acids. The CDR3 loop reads CASNKPGETQYF.

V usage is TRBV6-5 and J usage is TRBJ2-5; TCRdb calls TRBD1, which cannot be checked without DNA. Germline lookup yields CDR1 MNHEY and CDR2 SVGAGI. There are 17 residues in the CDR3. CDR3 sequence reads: CASSYSRGRTNEETQYF.

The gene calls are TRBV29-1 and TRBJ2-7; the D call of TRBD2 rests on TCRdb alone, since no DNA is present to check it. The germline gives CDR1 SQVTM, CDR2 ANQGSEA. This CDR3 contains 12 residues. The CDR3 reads CSVGTPPREQYF.

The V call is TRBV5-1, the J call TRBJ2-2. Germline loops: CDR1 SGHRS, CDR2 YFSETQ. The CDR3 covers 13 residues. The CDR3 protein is CASSLASNGELFF.

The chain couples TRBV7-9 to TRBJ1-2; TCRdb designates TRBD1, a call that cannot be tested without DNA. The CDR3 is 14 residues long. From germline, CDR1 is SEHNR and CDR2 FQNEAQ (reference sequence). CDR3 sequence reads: CASSGGAVAHSPTF.

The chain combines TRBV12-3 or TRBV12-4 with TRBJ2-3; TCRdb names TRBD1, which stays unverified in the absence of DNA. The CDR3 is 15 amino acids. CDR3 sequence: CASYRGGKSTDTQYF.

The CDR3 loop is CASLGRADIISYEQYF. The J gene is TRBJ2-7, the V gene TRBV6-1; checking the TCRdb D call of TRBD1 is not possible without DNA. Germline loops: CDR1 MNHNS, CDR2 SASEGT. The CDR3 totals 16 residues.

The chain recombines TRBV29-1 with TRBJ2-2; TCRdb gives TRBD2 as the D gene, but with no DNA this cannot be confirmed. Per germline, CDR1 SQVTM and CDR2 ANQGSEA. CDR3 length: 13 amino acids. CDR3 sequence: CSVGVGVGGELFF.

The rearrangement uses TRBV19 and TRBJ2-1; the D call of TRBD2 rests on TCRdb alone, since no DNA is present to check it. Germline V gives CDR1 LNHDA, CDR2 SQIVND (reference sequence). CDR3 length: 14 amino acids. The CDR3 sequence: CASSIGSGIYEQFF. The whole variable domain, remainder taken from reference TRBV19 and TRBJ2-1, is DGGITQSPKYLFRKEGQNVTLSCEQNLNHDAMYWYRQDPGQGLRLIYYSQIVNDFQKGDIAEGYSVSREKKESFPLTVTSAQKNPTAFYLCASSIGSGIYEQFFGPGTRLTVL.

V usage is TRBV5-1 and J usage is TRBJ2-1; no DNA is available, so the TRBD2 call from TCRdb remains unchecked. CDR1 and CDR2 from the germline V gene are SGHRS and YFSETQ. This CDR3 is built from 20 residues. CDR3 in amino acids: CASSFSGGSGRTLLQYEQFF.

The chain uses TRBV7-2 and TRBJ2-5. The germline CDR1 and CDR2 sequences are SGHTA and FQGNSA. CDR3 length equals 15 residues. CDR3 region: CASSLGHTTQETQYF.

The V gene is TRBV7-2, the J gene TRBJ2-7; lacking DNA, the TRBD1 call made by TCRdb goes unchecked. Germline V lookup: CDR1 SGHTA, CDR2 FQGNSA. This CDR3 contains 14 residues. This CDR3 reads CASSLKGGTAEQYF. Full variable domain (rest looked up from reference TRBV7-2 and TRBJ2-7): GAGVSQSPSNKVTEKGKDVELRCDPISGHTALYWYRQSLGQGLEFLIYFQGNSAPDKSGLPSDRFSAERTGGSVSTLTIQRTQQEDSAVYLCASSLKGGTAEQYFGPGTRLTVT.

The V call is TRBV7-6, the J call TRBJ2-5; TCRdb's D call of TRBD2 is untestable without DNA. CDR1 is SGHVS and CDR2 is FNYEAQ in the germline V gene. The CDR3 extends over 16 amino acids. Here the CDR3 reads CASSLARASGEETQYF.